This T cell receptor beta chain was recorded in a study of shared clonotypes between healthy human individuals. Study-level results: Naive subsets tended to show greater estimated richness than memory subsets.

Only in-frame clones appear in the TCRdb table, and some are missing; sequencing was by immunoSEQ multiplex PCR. Of hundreds of thousands of clones listed, 85% to 95% were seen once; the top ten hold 24%. The CDR3 consists of 18 residues. Germline lookup yields CDR1 SGHAT and CDR2 FQNNGV. With 5 bases clipped from V and 3 bases from J, the junction kept 15 bases outside the gene matches. Note on this clone: Its antigen is not known.

Naive CD8 populations comprised CD45RO-negative cells positively selected for CCR7, excluding terminally differentiated effector memory CD45RA+ cells. This TCR derives from a man aged 25 to 40 in good health. V is TRBV11-2 and J is TRBJ2-7; 11 bases match TRBD2. Material: naive CD8+ T cells sorted from blood. The DNA for the CDR3 is TGTGCCAGCAGCCCCCCCCCGGGACTAGCGGAGGAGCTCTACGAGCAGTACTTC. Translation gives CASSPPPGLAEELYEQYF.